This TCR beta chain was obtained from a study of blood T cell repertoires in COVID-19. The data were produced by immunoSEQ multiplex PCR, yet TCRdb's version contains in-frame clones alone and is incomplete. The data contain under 150,000 clones, roughly 81% of them singletons. V was trimmed by 5 bases and J by 2 bases, leaving 19 bases between them. The V gene's germline CDR1 is SGHAT and CDR2 FQNNGV. CDR3 length equals 16 residues. The V gene is TRBV11-2, the J gene TRBJ2-7; possibly TRBD1 for D (6 bases). This TCR came from a human donor with acute or convalescent COVID-19. The donor label of this sample is uncertain. The sample was peripheral blood. The CDR3 bases are TGTGCCAGCAGCCCCCTTCGGCAGGGGCGACCCTACGAGCAGTACTTC. Translated: CASSPLRQGRPYEQYF.